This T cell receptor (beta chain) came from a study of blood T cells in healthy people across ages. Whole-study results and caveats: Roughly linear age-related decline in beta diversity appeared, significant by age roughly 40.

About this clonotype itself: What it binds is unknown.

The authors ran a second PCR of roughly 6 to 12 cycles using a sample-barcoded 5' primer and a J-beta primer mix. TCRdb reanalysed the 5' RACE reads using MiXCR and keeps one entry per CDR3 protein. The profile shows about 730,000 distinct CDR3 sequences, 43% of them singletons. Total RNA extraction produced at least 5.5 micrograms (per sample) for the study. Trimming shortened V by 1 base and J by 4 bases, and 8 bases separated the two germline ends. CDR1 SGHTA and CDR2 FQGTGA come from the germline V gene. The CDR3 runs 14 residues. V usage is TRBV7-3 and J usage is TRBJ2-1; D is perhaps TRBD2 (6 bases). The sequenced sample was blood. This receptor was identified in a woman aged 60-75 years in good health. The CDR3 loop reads CASSLRGDYNEQFF. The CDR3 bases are TGTGCCAGCAGCTTAAGGGGGGATTACAATGAGCAGTTCTTC.